The present TCR beta chain was sequenced within a study of blood T cell repertoires in COVID-19 (dated by TCRdb to the early 2020s). With regard to the full study: The collaborator samples originated in the United States, Italy and Spain and spanned the acute and convalescent phases of COVID-19. Sample metadata almost always included a de-identified subject ID, COVID-19 status, age in years and sex. A freely available public database, intended as a resource for researchers studying the immune response to SARS-CoV-2, is where the repertoires were released. The samples were drawn from the first 160 participants of the ongoing ImmuneRACE study and from 1,254 subjects provided by 6 global collaborators. Where available, HLA class I and class II types were taken from metadata supplied by the sample provider and were not determined by assay-based typing. Deeply sampled blood TCRbeta repertoires from subjects exposed to, actively infected with, or recovered from COVID-19 were included in the dataset. The prospective study material was composed of cDNA or gDNA derived from T cells, B-cell-depleted T cells, or PBMCs. The full study reports these points: How much clinical and demographic metadata was included differed by source and by participant, and the metadata was provided uncurated.

The immunoSEQ Assay, a bias-controlled multiplex PCR, was used to amplify TCRbeta CDR3 regions from genomic DNA. The authors processed their data as follows. Within the assay, amplification of reference gene primers was used to estimate how many nucleated cells each sample contained. To quantify the absolute abundance of each unique TCRbeta CDR3 rearrangement, sequence reads were collapsed and filtered. For each sample, productive Simpson clonality was calculated by taking the square root of Simpson's diversity index across productive rearrangements. TCRdb carries this immuneACCESS record with in-frame sequences only. Its versions omit some clonotypes, under half of them owing to an unresolved V gene in the studies checked, with the rest unexplained. V, J and clone size reflect that table, while D and trimming were determined from the DNA. Within this sample are over 110,000 clones, with approximately 88% of them counted one time only. Around 28% of the sample comes from the top ten.

The collaborating institutions used their own protocols to collect whole blood in K2EDTA tubes. For TCRbeta analysis, collaborator samples were shipped as frozen whole blood, as isolated PBMCs, or as DNA extracted from either sample type. Trimming removed 2 bases from V and 2 bases from J, leaving 11 bases between the germline ends. CDR1 SGDLS and CDR2 YYNGEE were looked up in the germline V gene. The CDR3 covers 15 residues, taking in both the cysteine and the phenylalanine. Only CDR3 DNA is held: 45 bases, read in frame from base 1. As regards this clone: The specificity of this receptor is unknown. No base quality information exists; no much larger clone differs at one position.

The chain employs TRBV9 and TRBJ1-3, and possibly TRBD1, on 5 matching bases. Sequencing was carried out using peripheral blood. This TCR was sampled from a human donor in a cohort sampled during active COVID-19. The CDR3 protein is CASSVDQGPGNTIYF. The DNA reads as follows: TGTGCCAGCAGCGTGGATCAGGGCCCTGGAAACACCATATATTTT.